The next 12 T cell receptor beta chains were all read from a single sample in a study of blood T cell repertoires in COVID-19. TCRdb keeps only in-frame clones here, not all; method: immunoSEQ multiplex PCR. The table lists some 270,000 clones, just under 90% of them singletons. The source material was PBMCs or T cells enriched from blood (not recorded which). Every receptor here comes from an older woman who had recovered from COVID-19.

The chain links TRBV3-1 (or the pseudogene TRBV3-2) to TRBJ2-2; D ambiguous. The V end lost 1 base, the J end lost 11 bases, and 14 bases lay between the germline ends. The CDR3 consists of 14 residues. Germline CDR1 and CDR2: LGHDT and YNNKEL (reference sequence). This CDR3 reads CASSQVWLPGELFF. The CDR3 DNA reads TGTGCCAGCAGCCAAGTCTGGCTCCCTGGTGAGCTGTTTTTT.

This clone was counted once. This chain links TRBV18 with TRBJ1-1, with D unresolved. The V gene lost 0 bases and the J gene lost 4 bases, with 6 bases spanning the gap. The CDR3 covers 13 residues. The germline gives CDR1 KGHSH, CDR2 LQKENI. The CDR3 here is CASSPPGSTEAFF. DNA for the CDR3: TGTGCCAGCTCACCACCCGGGTCCACTGAAGCTTTCTTT. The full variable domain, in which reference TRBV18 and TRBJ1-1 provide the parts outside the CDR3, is NAGVMQNPRHLVRRRGQEARLRCSPMKGHSHVYWYRQLPEEGLKFMVYLQKENIIDESGMPKERFSAEFPKEGPSILRIQQVVRGDSAAYFCASSPPGSTEAFFGQGTRLTVV.

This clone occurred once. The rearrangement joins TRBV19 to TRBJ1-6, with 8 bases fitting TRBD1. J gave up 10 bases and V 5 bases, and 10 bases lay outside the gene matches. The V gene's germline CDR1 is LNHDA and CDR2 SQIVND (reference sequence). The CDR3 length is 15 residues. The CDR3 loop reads CASSPRGRQGSPLHF. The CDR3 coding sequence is TGTGCCAGTAGTCCCCGGGGGCGACAGGGGTCACCCCTCCACTTT.

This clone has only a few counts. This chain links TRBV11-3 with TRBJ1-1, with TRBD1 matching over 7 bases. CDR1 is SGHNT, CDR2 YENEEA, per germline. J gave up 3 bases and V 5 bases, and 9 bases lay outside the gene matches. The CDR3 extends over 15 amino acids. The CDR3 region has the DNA TGTGCCAGCAGCATGTTAAGGGGGCGGTACACTGAAGCTTTCTTT. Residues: CASSMLRGRYTEAFF.

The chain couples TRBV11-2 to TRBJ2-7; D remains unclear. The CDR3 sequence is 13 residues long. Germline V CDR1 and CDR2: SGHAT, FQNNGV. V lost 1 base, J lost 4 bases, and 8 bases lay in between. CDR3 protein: CASSLGAPYEQYF. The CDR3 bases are TGTGCCAGCAGCTTAGGGGCCCCTTACGAGCAGTACTTC. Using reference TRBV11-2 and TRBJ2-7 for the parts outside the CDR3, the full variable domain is EAGVAQSPRYKIIEKRQSVAFWCNPISGHATLYWYQQILGQGPKLLIQFQNNGVVDDSQLPKDRFSAERLKGVDSTLKIQPAKLEDSAVYLCASSLGAPYEQYFGPGTRLTVT.

The CDR3 DNA is TGTGCCAGCAGCCAAGGGACAGGGGCGAGCACTGAAGCTTTCTTT. Its translation: CASSQGTGASTEAFF. The chain couples TRBV3-1 (or the pseudogene TRBV3-2) to TRBJ1-1, with TRBD1 matching over 9 bases. The CDR3 is 15 residues long. The junction had 4 bases not matched to a gene; V was cut back by 1 base and J by 4 bases. In germline, CDR1 is LGHDT, CDR2 YNNKEL (reference sequence).

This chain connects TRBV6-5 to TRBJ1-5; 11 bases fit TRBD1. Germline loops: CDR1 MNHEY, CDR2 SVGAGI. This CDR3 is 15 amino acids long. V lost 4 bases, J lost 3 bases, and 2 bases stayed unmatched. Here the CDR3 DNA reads TGTGCCAGCAGTTTGGACAGGGGGCCCAATCAGCCCCAGCATTTT. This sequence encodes CASSLDRGPNQPQHF.

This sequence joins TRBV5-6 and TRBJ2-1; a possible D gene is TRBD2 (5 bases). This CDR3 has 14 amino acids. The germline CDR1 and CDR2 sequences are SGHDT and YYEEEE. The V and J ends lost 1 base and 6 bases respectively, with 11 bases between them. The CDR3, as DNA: TGTGCCAGCAGCTTGTTTCCGAGCGGCAATGAGCAGTTCTTC. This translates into CASSLFPSGNEQFF.

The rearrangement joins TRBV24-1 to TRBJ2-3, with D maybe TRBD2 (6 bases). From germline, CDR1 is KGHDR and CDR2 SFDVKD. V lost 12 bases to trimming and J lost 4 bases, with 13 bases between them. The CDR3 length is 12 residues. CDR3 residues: CAVAGTADTQYF. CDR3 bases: TGTGCCGTGGCGGGGACGGCAGATACGCAGTATTTT.

In nucleotides, the CDR3 is TGCGCCAGCAAGCTAGGGACTAGCTTCTACAATGAGCAGTTCTTC. This codes for CASKLGTSFYNEQFF. The chain employs TRBV5-1 and TRBJ2-1; TRBD2 matches at 9 bases. Germline CDR1 is SGHRS and CDR2 is YFSETQ. V lost 6 bases and J lost 3; bases outside the gene matches: 7. The CDR3 extends over 15 amino acids.

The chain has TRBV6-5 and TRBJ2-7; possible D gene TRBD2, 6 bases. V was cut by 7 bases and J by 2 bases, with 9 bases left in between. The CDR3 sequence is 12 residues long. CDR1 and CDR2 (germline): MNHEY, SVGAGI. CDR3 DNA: TGTGCCAGCAAAGGGACTGCCTACGAGCAGTACTTC. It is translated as CASKGTAYEQYF.

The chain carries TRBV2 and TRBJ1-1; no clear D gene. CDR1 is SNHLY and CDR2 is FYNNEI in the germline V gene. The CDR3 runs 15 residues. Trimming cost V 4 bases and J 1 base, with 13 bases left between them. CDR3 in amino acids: CASSGARVTNTEAFF. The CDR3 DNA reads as TGTGCCAGCAGTGGTGCTCGGGTTACGAACACTGAAGCTTTCTTT.